This note documents a single T cell receptor (beta chain) sequence. Its antigen is not identified. The data are from a study of cytomegalovirus exposure and HLA in healthy donors. Study outcomes and limitations: Testing in vitro showed three CMV-associated chains specific for CMV antigens. A classifier reportedly called cytomegalovirus status with high sensitivity and specificity. The study put 150 to 200 TCR beta chains on its list as cytomegalovirus-associated.

The length of the CDR3 is 13 residues. V was pared by 3 bases and J by 4 bases, with 10 bases between. Per germline, CDR1 SGHRS and CDR2 YFSETQ. Primers included in the PCR were 60 Vbeta and 13 Jbeta primers. The method was immunoSEQ multiplex PCR; TCRdb's version includes in-frame clones alone and lacks a portion of them. Of over 110,000 clones detected, roughly 77% appear once; the ten largest clones hold around 3%. This sequence originates from a female donor in good health and CMV-seronegative. The gene calls are TRBV5-1 and TRBJ1-1; weak D call: TRBD1 (6 bases). Sequencing was carried out using PBMCs. As DNA, the CDR3 is TGCGCCAGCAGCTCCACAGGGTCCACTGAAGCTTTCTTT. Protein sequence: CASSSTGSTEAFF.